This T cell receptor (beta chain) was captured in a study of lymphopenia after photon versus proton radiotherapy. V lost 4 bases, J lost 6 bases, and 3 bases stayed unmatched. The CDR3 runs to 15 residues. In germline, CDR1 is MNHEY, CDR2 SMNVEV (reference sequence). Sequenced by immunoSEQ multiplex PCR; TCRdb stores in-frame clones only, minus some. The sample holds 60,000 to 75,000 clones, roughly nine tenths seen once. The chain links TRBV27 to TRBJ2-2; 12 nucleotides line up with TRBD1. This receptor was taken from a man at least 80 years old with esophageal cancer. This sample comprised peripheral blood, obtained from a patient treated with proton-based radiotherapy. CDR3 sequence (DNA): TGTGCCAGCAGTTGGGACAGGGGGCGATCCGGGGAGCTGTTTTTT. Translation gives CASSWDRGRSGELFF.